This T cell receptor beta chain was observed in a study of CD8 T cells in Susac syndrome. The multiple sclerosis controls were treatment-naive patients, and their relapsing-remitting disease was stable or active. FACS was used to enrich TEMRA cells, whereas the CD8+ and CD4+ T cells were obtained by negative isolation. The germline V gene encodes CDR1 SNHLY and CDR2 FYNNEI. V shed 2 bases and J 2 bases; nucleotides not matched to a gene: 6. This CDR3 is 16 amino acids long. RNA amounts of about 0.5 to 1 ug underwent reverse transcription with random hexamers. An immunoSEQ multiplex PCR generated amplified TCR beta CDR3 products spanning 54 Vbeta and 13 Jbeta. TCRdb recomputed calls from the immunoSEQ multiplex PCR reads with MiXCR, one row per CDR3 protein. The table shows roughly 130,000 distinct CDR3 sequences, with roughly 94% occurring only once.

Sequencing used CD4+ T cells from PBMCs. This chain joins TRBV2 and TRBJ2-1, with 7 bases that match TRBD2. The origin of this receptor is a human donor with multiple sclerosis. The CDR3 loop is CASSELGGGTYNEQFF. The CDR3 coding sequence is TGTGCCAGCAGTGAACTGGGGGGGGGAACCTACAATGAGCAGTTCTTC.